This T cell receptor (beta chain) appears in the sequencing data of a study of CD8 T cells in Susac syndrome. Random hexamers primed reverse transcription of 0.5 to 1 ug RNA. TCRdb ran MiXCR on the immunoSEQ multiplex PCR reads and lists one entry per CDR3 protein. The data hold 330,000 or so distinct CDR3 sequences, with roughly 85% observed a single time. Worth noting for this clonotype: Its antigen is as yet unknown.

CD8+ and CD4+ T cells taken from blood had their TCR beta sequenced. The multiple sclerosis control cohort comprised treatment-naive individuals presenting with stable or active relapsing-remitting disease. While CD8+ and CD4+ T cells were isolated negatively, TEMRA cells were enriched by FACS. V shed 7 bases and J shed 2 bases, with 12 bases lying between them. The length of the CDR3 is 13 residues. Germline values: CDR1 MNHEY, CDR2 SVGAGI. Overall study results and limits: The authors acknowledged that their TCR sequencing and HLA analysis involved a relatively small number of individuals.

The receptor was isolated from a human donor with multiple sclerosis. Sequenced input: CD8+ T cells from PBMCs. This chain links TRBV6-5 with TRBJ2-7; no firm D call. CDR3 residues: CASTGASAYEQYF. The CDR3 DNA follows: TGTGCCAGCACGGGCGCATCGGCCTACGAGCAGTACTTC.